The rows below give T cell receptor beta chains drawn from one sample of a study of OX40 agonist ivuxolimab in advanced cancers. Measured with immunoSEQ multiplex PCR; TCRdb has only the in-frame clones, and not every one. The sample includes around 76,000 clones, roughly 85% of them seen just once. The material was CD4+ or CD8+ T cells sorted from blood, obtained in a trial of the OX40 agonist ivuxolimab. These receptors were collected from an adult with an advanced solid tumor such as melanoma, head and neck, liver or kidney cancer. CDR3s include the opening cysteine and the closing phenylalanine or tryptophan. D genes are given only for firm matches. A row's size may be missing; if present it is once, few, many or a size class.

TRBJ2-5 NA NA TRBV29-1 TGCAGCGTAGTCCGGGACGGAGGACAAGAGACCCAGTACTTC CSVVRDGGQETQYF
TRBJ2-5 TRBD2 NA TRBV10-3 TGTGCCATCAGTGAGTCGGTAGCGGGGGCTCCCCTCCACTTC CAISESVAGAPLHF
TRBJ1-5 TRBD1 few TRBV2 TGTGCCACCCAACTGGGACAGCCTAATCAGCCCCAGCATTTT CATQLGQPNQPQHF
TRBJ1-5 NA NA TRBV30 TGTGCCTGGAGTCAGGGACTTCAGAATCAGCCCCAGCATTTT CAWSQGLQNQPQHF
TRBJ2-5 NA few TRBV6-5 TGTGCCAGCAGGAGAAGGAGGGGCGGTGAGACCCAGTACTTC CASRRRRGGETQYF
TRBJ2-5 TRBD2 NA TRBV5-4 TGTGCCAGCAGCCAACAAGTCGGAGCGGGGGGGCAAGAGACCCAGTACTTC CASSQQVGAGGQETQYF
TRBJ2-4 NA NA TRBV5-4 TGTGCCAGCAGCCCCGGGGGACTCAAAAACATTCAGTACTTC CASSPGGLKNIQYF
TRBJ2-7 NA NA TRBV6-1 TGTGCCAGCAGCCTGGGGGTCTACTACGAGCAGTACTTC CASSLGVYYEQYF
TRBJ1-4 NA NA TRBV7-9 TGTGCCAGCAGCCAACAGGGAATTAATGAAAAACTGTTTTTT CASSQQGINEKLFF
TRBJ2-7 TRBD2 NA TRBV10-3 TGTGCCATCAGTACTAGCGGCGAGCAGTACTTC CAISTSGEQYF
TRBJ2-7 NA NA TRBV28 TGTGCCAGCAGTCTACCCGCTACTGGCGAGCAGTACTTC CASSLPATGEQYF
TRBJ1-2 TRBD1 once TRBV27 TGTGCCAGCAGTTTCCACCGGGACAGGGTTGGTTTTTTCTATGGCTACACCTTC CASSFHRDRVGFFYGYTF
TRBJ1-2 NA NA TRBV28 TGTGCCAGCACGGAGGGCCAAAGGGATGGCTACACCTTC CASTEGQRDGYTF
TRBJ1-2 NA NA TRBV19 TGTGCCAGTAGTGCCGAGGGCTATGGCTACACCTTC CASSAEGYGYTF
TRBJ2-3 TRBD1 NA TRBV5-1 TGCGCCAGCAGCTTCCTGGACAGGCGGGTTTTGGATACGCAGTATTTT CASSFLDRRVLDTQYF
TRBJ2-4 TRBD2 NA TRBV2 TGTGCCAGTAGTTCCGGGACTAGCGGGGGGCACATTCAGTACTTC CASSSGTSGGHIQYF
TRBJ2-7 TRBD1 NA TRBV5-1 TGCGCCAGCAGCTTGGCCCGGGACAGCTACTACGAGCAGTACTTC CASSLARDSYYEQYF
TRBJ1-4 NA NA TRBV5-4 TGTGCCAGCAGCTTGGATCGAGCAACTAATGAAAAACTGTTTTTT CASSLDRATNEKLFF
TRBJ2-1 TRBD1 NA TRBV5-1 TGCGCCAGCAGTCCAACTACAGGGGGCAATGAGCAGTTCTTC CASSPTTGGNEQFF
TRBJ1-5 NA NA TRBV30 TGTGCCTGGAGTGTACGACGGGGGGTAGGGTTGGGCAATCAGCCCCAGCATTTT CAWSVRRGVGLGNQPQHF
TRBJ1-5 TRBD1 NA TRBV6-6 TGTGCCAGCAGTTACTCGCCAGGGGGGAGCAATCAGCCCCAGCATTTT CASSYSPGGSNQPQHF
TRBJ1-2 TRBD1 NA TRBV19 TGTGCCAGTAGTAGGGGACAGGGGGCGCAGGCTGGCTACACCTTC CASSRGQGAQAGYTF
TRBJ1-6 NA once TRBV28 TGTGCCAGCGGAGGGTTTGGTTCACCCCTCCACTTT CASGGFGSPLHF
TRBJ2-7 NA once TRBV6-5 TGTGCCAGCAGTTACTACAGGGACTACGAGCAGTACTTC CASSYYRDYEQYF
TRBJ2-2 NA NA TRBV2 TGTGCCAGCAGCAGGGACATGAACACCGGGGAGCTGTTTTTT CASSRDMNTGELFF
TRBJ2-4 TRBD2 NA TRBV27 TGTGCCAGCAGTCCCGGGGAGGGTCAAGCCAAAAACATTCAGTACTTC CASSPGEGQAKNIQYF
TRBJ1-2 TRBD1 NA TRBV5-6 TGTGCCAGCAGCTGGCACAGGGGCTATGGCTACACCTTC CASSWHRGYGYTF
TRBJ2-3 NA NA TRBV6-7 TGTGCCAGCAGTCACACAGATACGCAGTATTTT CASSHTDTQYF
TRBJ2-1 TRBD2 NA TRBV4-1 TGCGCCAGCAGCCAAGTTGCCCGCGGGGGGGGGTATGAGCAGTTCTTC CASSQVARGGGYEQFF
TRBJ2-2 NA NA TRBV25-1 TGTGCCAGCAGTGAAGCCAAGGGGGGAATTGGGGAGCTGTTTTTT CASSEAKGGIGELFF
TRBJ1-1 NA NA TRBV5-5 TGTGCCAGCAGCTTGGTACTTTGGGATAGCACTGAAGCTTTCTTT CASSLVLWDSTEAFF
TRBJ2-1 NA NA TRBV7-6 TGTGCCAGCAGCATCTCCAATGAGCAGTTCTTC CASSISNEQFF
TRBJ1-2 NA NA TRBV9 TGTGCCAGCAGCGTAGAGGCAAGGAGCATCTATGGCTACACCTTC CASSVEARSIYGYTF
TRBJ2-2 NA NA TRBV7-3 TGTGCCAGCAGCTCCGACAGGATCGTTAACGGCGGGGAGCTGTTTTTT CASSSDRIVNGGELFF
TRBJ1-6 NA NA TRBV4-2 TGTGCCAGCAGCCTGGAGGGGGGTAATTCACCCCTCCACTTT CASSLEGGNSPLHF
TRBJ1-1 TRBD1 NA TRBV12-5 TGTGCTAGTGGTTTGGTACAGGGGGGGGCGAGCACTGAAGCTTTCTTT CASGLVQGGASTEAFF
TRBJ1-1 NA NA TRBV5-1 TGCGCCAGCAGCCGATTCCTCGGGCCTCCCTTGATCGGAGGCACTGAAGCTTTCTTT CASSRFLGPPLIGGTEAFF
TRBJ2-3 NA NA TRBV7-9 TGTGCCAGCAGCCTCTCGGGAGATACGCAGTATTTT CASSLSGDTQYF
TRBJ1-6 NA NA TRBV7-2 TGTGCCAGCAGAATTTGGACAGCAGACTATAATTCACCCCTCCACTTT CASRIWTADYNSPLHF
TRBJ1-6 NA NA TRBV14 TGTGCCAGCAGCTCAACATTGAGGGGTTCACCCCTCCACTTT CASSSTLRGSPLHF
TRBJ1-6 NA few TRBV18 TGTGCCAGCTCACCACGGTCAGGGGATGATTCACCCCTCCACTTT CASSPRSGDDSPLHF
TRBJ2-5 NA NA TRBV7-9 TGTGCCAGCAGCCGCGACCGAACAGGGCAGGAGACCCAGTACTTC CASSRDRTGQETQYF
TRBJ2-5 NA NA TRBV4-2 TGTGCCAGCAGCCAAGGAACTGGAGCTTCGGAGACCCAGTACTTC CASSQGTGASETQYF
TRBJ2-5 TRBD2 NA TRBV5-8 TGTGCCAGCAGCTTGGGGGGACTAGCTTCCGAGACCCAGTACTTC CASSLGGLASETQYF
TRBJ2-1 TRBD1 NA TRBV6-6 TGTGCCAGCGGGACAGGACACTACAATGAGCAGTTCTTC CASGTGHYNEQFF
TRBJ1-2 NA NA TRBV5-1 TGCGCCAGCAGCTTGGACCAGGGGATCTATGGCTACACCTTC CASSLDQGIYGYTF
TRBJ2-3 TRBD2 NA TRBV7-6 TGTGCCAGCAGTTTTCAGGGCGGGGGATTCACAGATACGCAGTATTTT CASSFQGGGFTDTQYF
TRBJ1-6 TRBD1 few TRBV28 TGTGCCAGCAGTGAATTGACAGGGACGGGTTCACCCCTCCACTTT CASSELTGTGSPLHF
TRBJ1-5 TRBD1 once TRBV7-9 TGTGCCAGCAGCTTACAGGGGACAGGGGGGCCTGGGGGCAATCAGCCCCAGCATTTT CASSLQGTGGPGGNQPQHF
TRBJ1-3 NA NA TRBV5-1 TGCGCCAGCAGCTTGGGGGACTATGGAAACACCATATATTTT CASSLGDYGNTIYF
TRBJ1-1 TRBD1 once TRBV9 TGTGCCGGAGCCCCTATTACAGGGGGCACTGAAGCTTTCTTT CAGAPITGGTEAFF
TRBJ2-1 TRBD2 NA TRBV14 TGTGCCAGCAGCCTCAGCGGGGGGCGGCTAGAGAATGAGCAGTTCTTC CASSLSGGRLENEQFF